This entry is about one T cell receptor (beta chain). Germline CDR1 is SEHNR and CDR2 is FQNEAQ (reference sequence). This CDR3 has 16 residues. Trimming took off 2 bases at V and 4 bases at J, with 16 bases between the two ends. Original processing notes: Reference gene primer amplification in the assay estimated nucleated cell counts. The method was immunoSEQ multiplex PCR; TCRdb's version includes in-frame clones alone and lacks a portion of them. V and J calls plus clone size are reproduced from that table; the DNA served to infer D and trimming. The top ten hold 1.8% of the sample, which has 490,000 or so clones, roughly 90% seen once. This sample is part of a study of blood T cell repertoires in COVID-19. Overall study context: COVID-19 samples collected from the United States, Italy and Spain covered acute and convalescent phases. T cells, B-cell-depleted T cells, or PBMCs provided the cDNA or gDNA that served as material.

The study assigned cohorts using participant-reported clinical history. This sequence joins TRBV7-9 and TRBJ2-3; tentative D call: TRBD1 (5 bases). The TCR was taken from a woman aged 40 to 55 who had recovered from COVID-19. The specimen was PBMCs or T cells enriched from blood (not recorded which). The CDR3 region is CASSLLPGMIADTQYF. The CDR3 nucleotides are TGTGCCAGCAGCTTATTGCCAGGGATGATCGCAGATACGCAGTATTTT. The full variable domain, rest sourced from reference TRBV7-9 and TRBJ2-3, is DTGVSQNPRHKITKRGQNVTFRCDPISEHNRLYWYRQTLGQGPEFLTYFQNEAQLEKSRLLSDRFSAERPKGSFSTLEIQRTEQGDSAMYLCASSLLPGMIADTQYFGPGTRLTVL.